The clone carrying this T cell receptor (beta chain) has more than one count but fewer than ten. Antigen unknown. The sample carries other DNA sequences with the same CDR3. The CDR3 has 15 residues. Trimming took 2 bases from V and 2 from J, leaving 12 bases between them. Germline CDR1 MNHNY, CDR2 SVGAGI (reference sequence). Profiling relied on immunoSEQ multiplex PCR, and the TCRdb table lists in-frame clones only, not all of them. Of about 4,300 clones in the sample, 70% to 85% were seen once. The data originate from a study of immune evolution from preneoplasia to lung adenocarcinoma. Whole-study results and caveats: From normal lung to invasive adenocarcinoma, top clone frequencies appeared to decrease.

The source is a person aged 50-70 years with lung adenocarcinoma. The sample taken for sequencing was FFPE minimally invasive lung adenocarcinoma tissue. This chain links TRBV6-6 with TRBJ1-2, with D possibly TRBD1 on 5 matching bases. CDR3 DNA sequence: TGTGCCAGCAGTTACGAAGGGACGGGGAACTATGGCTACACCTTC. Translation: CASSYEGTGNYGYTF.